Shown below are 29 T cell receptor beta chains from a single sample sequenced in a study of blood T cells in healthy people across ages. A second PCR, run for about 7 to 11 cycles, used a sample-barcoded 5' primer plus a J-beta primer mix. TCRdb redid the calling of the 5' RACE reads with MiXCR, one entry per CDR3 protein. The data show about 1.8 million distinct CDR3 sequences, about 50% seen once. Sequenced material: blood. The receptors shown here come from a middle-aged woman in good health.

This chain uses TRBV4-3 with TRBJ1-1; the D is unclear. Trimming removed 1 base at V and 6 bases at J, with 12 bases between. The CDR3 loop spans 14 amino acids. Germline-derived CDR1 and CDR2 are LGHNA and YSLEER. The CDR3 here is CASSQAGWVAEAFF. The CDR3 region has the DNA TGCGCCAGCAGCCAAGCGGGGTGGGTGGCTGAAGCTTTCTTT.

The V and J genes are TRBV20-1 and TRBJ2-5, with 8 bases that match TRBD2. This CDR3 has 18 residues. With V trimmed by 1 base and J by 5 bases, 18 bases remained unmatched. Per the germline V gene, CDR1 is DFQATT and CDR2 is SNEGSKA (reference sequence). CDR3 DNA: TGCAGTGCTAGAGGCCTCCTCGGGAGTAGCGGGGTATCGGAGACCCAGTACTTC. Its translation: CSARGLLGSSGVSETQYF.

This clonotype was observed a few times. The chain combines TRBV4-3 with TRBJ1-2, with D possibly TRBD1 on 6 matching bases. The CDR3 runs to 16 residues. Trimming left V 1 base short and J 6 bases short, with 18 bases between. Germline V gene data show CDR1 as LGHNA and CDR2 as YSLEER. The CDR3 DNA sequence: TGCGCCAGCAGCCAAGGGGAACAGGGTTCCCTGGATGGCTACACCTTC. Its translation: CASSQGEQGSLDGYTF.

This clonotype was counted a few times. This chain connects TRBV20-1 to TRBJ2-7, with D perhaps TRBD2 (5 bases). Per germline, CDR1 DFQATT and CDR2 SNEGSKA (reference sequence). The ends were cut back, 0 bases at V and 4 bases at J, with 22 bases in the middle. The length of the CDR3 is 17 residues. CDR3 in amino acids: CSARDILLSGVQYEQYF. The CDR3 DNA follows: TGCAGTGCTAGAGATATCCTTTTATCCGGGGTCCAATACGAGCAGTACTTC.

Remarks on this clonotype: A clone one base away is much larger, so this may be a read error. This rearrangement joins TRBV4-1 to TRBJ1-2; a weak D match, TRBD1 (5 bases). Trimming took 3 bases from V and 5 from J, leaving 13 bases between them. This CDR3 has 14 residues. CDR1 is MGHRA, CDR2 YSYEKL, per germline. This CDR3 is CASSHDKGTYGYTF. As DNA, the CDR3 is TGCGCCAGCAGCCATGACAAAGGGACTTATGGCTACACCTTC.

The rearrangement joins TRBV11-2 to TRBJ2-1; D tentatively reads TRBD1 or TRBD2 (5 bases each). The germline CDR1 and CDR2 sequences are SGHAT and FQNNGV. Trimming took off 8 bases at V and 0 bases at J, with 11 bases between the two ends. This CDR3 is 14 amino acids long. The CDR3 protein is CASAEGSSYNEQFF. The CDR3 nucleotides are TGTGCCAGCGCCGAGGGGAGCTCCTACAATGAGCAGTTCTTC.

The V gene is TRBV6-5, the J gene TRBJ2-5; maybe TRBD1 (6 bases). The DNA end is a closer match to TRBJ2-7, so the J assignment may be wrong. The CDR3 contains 13 residues. The V gene's germline CDR1 is MNHEY and CDR2 SVGAGI. The CDR3 sequence is CASRSGTLDEQYF. In nucleotides, the CDR3 is TGTGCCAGCAGATCCGGGACATTAGACGAGCAGTACTTC.

In its sample, this clonotype was seen a few times. The junction shows a germline mismatch at one end, possibly a read error. The chain combines TRBV5-1 with TRBJ1-2; D is unresolved. This CDR3 region has 13 residues. Germline values: CDR1 SGHRS, CDR2 YFSETQ. DNA for the CDR3: TGTGCCAGCAGCTTGGAACGGACGTATGGCTACACCTTC. It codes for CASSLERTYGYTF.

The chain is built from TRBV7-2 and TRBJ1-2; the D gene is possibly TRBD1 (5 bases). Germline V gene lookup returns CDR1 SGHTA and CDR2 FQGNSA. The V end lost 5 bases, the J end lost 0 bases, and 13 bases lay between the germline ends. The CDR3 is 15 residues long. CDR3 protein: CASSNGDGANYGYTF. The CDR3 nucleotides are TGTGCCAGCAGCAATGGGGACGGAGCTAACTATGGCTACACCTTC. Looking up the rest from reference TRBV7-2 and TRBJ1-2 gives the full variable domain: GAGVSQSPSNKVTEKGKDVELRCDPISGHTALYWYRQSLGQGLEFLIYFQGNSAPDKSGLPSDRFSAERTGGSVSTLTIQRTQQEDSAVYLCASSNGDGANYGYTFGSGTRLTVV.

The table lists this clonotype with a few counts. V and J are TRBV9 and TRBJ2-3, with TRBD1 identical over 8 bases. The CDR3 covers 16 residues. Trimming cost V 2 bases and J 5 bases; bases outside gene matches: 10. Looked up from germline, CDR1 is SGDLS and CDR2 is YYNGEE. In nucleotides, the CDR3 is TGTGCCAGCAGCGTCGACGGACAGGGCATTGGAGATACGCAGTATTTT. It yields the protein CASSVDGQGIGDTQYF.

A word on this clonotype: One end of the junction fails to match germline, which may point to a read error. The J gene is TRBJ2-7, the V gene TRBV11-2, with D perhaps matching TRBD1 (6 bases). The CDR3 loop spans 16 amino acids. The germline CDR1 and CDR2 sequences are SGHAT and FQNNGV. CDR3: CAGSLDGYDRTYEQYF. The CDR3 coding sequence is TGTGCCGGCAGCTTAGATGGGTATGACAGGACCTACGAGCAGTACTTC.

This chain connects TRBV11-1 to TRBJ2-1; weak D call: TRBD1 (5 bases). Germline values: CDR1 SGHAT, CDR2 FQDESV (reference sequence). Between the trimmed V and J ends, which lost 6 bases and 9 bases, there was a span of 12 bases. The CDR3 totals 12 residues. The CDR3 here is CASRTEFGEQFF. CDR3 DNA: TGTGCCAGCAGGACAGAGTTTGGTGAGCAGTTCTTC. The full variable domain, completed using reference TRBV11-1 and TRBJ2-1, is EAEVAQSPRYKITEKSQAVAFWCDPISGHATLYWYRQILGQGPELLVQFQDESVVDDSQLPKDRFSAERLKGVDSTLKIQPAELGDSAMYLCASRTEFGEQFFGPGTRLTVL.

The rearrangement links TRBV7-6 to TRBJ2-7; maybe TRBD2 (6 bases). CDR1 is SGHVS, CDR2 FNYEAQ, per germline. CDR3 length equals 16 residues. V was pared by 4 bases and J by 7 bases, with 23 bases between. This CDR3 is CASSSRAQAGYNEQYF. As DNA, the CDR3 is TGTGCCAGCAGCTCTAGGGCACAGGCGGGATACAATGAGCAGTACTTC.

J is TRBJ2-1 and V is TRBV20-1, with D possibly matching TRBD2 (5 bases). The length of the CDR3 is 15 residues. CDR1 is DFQATT, CDR2 SNEGSKA, per germline (reference sequence). V lost 0 bases and J lost 1, with 10 bases in between. The CDR3 DNA sequence: TGCAGTGCTAGAGATAAGGAGGAGTCCTACAATGAGCAGTTCTTC. Protein product: CSARDKEESYNEQFF.

The chain couples TRBV3-1 to TRBJ2-5; D possibly corresponds to TRBD2 (6 bases). Trimming cost V 6 bases and J 4 bases, with 15 bases left between them. The CDR3 totals 14 residues. CDR1 and CDR2 from the germline V gene are LGHDT and YNNKEL (reference sequence). CDR3 DNA: TGTGCCAGCAGACAGACCGGGAGCCTAGAGACCCAGTACTTC. It translates to CASRQTGSLETQYF.

This chain joins TRBV9 and TRBJ2-7; perhaps D is TRBD1 or TRBD2 (5 bases each). The germline V gene encodes CDR1 SGDLS and CDR2 YYNGEE. Trimming took off 0 bases at V and 6 bases at J, with 28 bases between the two ends. This CDR3 has 19 amino acids. CDR3 sequence (DNA): TGTGCCAGCAGCGTAGGGTCGTCCTCCGGGAATTATAAGGGGAGCGAGCAGTACTTC. Translating it yields CASSVGSSSGNYKGSEQYF.

This clonotype was counted only a few times. The chain recombines TRBV20-1 with TRBJ2-7; TRBD2 matches 7 bases. The CDR3 has 13 amino acids. V trimming: 3 bases; J trimming: 3 bases; junction bases outside the gene matches: 5. The germline CDR1 and CDR2 sequences are DFQATT and SNEGSKA (reference sequence). As DNA, the CDR3 is TGCAGTGCTAGGGGCGGGGGTGTCTACGAGCAGTACTTC. Residues: CSARGGGVYEQYF.

The table lists this clonotype with a few counts. The chain carries TRBV5-1 and TRBJ2-4; 9 nucleotides agree with TRBD1. Germline CDR1 reads SGHRS; CDR2 reads YFSETQ. V was pared by 4 bases and J by 9 bases, with 8 bases of the junction left unmatched. This CDR3 has 14 residues. In nucleotides, the CDR3 is TGCGCCAGCAGCATCAACGGACAGGGGACCATTCAGTACTTC. It yields the protein CASSINGQGTIQYF.

In this sample, this clonotype turned up once. The V call is TRBV3-1, the J call TRBJ2-5; D may match TRBD1 or TRBD2 (6 bases each). Germline loops: CDR1 LGHDT, CDR2 YNNKEL (reference sequence). V was cut by 4 bases and J by 11 bases, with 26 bases left in between. The CDR3 is 16 amino acids. The CDR3 protein is CASSPNFGGGPSQQYF. In nucleotides, the CDR3 is TGTGCCAGCAGCCCTAACTTCGGAGGGGGTCCCTCCCAGCAGTACTTC.

The rearrangement links TRBV5-1 to TRBJ2-5; D is unresolved. The length of the CDR3 is 14 residues. Trimming stripped 7 bases from V and 3 bases from J, with 16 bases between. The germline V gene encodes CDR1 SGHRS and CDR2 YFSETQ. The CDR3 nucleotides read TGCGCCAGCCGCCTCCCTACGGAAAAAGAGACCCAGTACTTC. Encoded protein: CASRLPTEKETQYF.

This clonotype was seen only a few times. This chain connects TRBV15 to TRBJ2-4; 10 nucleotides match TRBD1. Losses at the gene ends were 3 bases for V and 2 bases for J; bases not matched to a gene: 4. The CDR3 loop spans 16 amino acids. The germline gives CDR1 LNHNV, CDR2 YYDKDF (reference sequence). CDR3 in DNA: TGTGCCACCAGCAGGACAGGGGGCCTATCCAAAAACATTCAGTACTTC. Translated, it gives CATSRTGGLSKNIQYF.

This chain connects TRBV9 to TRBJ2-2, with 12 bases identical to TRBD2. The trim removed 3 bases at V and 6 bases at J, leaving 9 bases unmatched. The germline gives CDR1 SGDLS, CDR2 YYNGEE. The CDR3 contains 17 residues. The CDR3 nucleotides read TGTGCCAGCAGCGCCACTCCTAGCGGGGGGGCTTCCGGGGAGCTGTTTTTT. It encodes CASSATPSGGASGELFF.

The CDR3 nucleotides read TGTGCCAGCAGCCCGACAGGGGGACAGGGAGAGACCCAGTACTTC. Its translation: CASSPTGGQGETQYF. This sequence joins TRBV7-2 and TRBJ2-5, with 9 bases aligning to TRBD1. The V segment lost 5 bases and the J segment 4 bases; nucleotides outside the gene matches: 8. Germline values: CDR1 SGHTA, CDR2 FQGNSA. This CDR3 is built from 15 residues.

CDR3 protein: CASSLNGYPGGELFF. CDR3 coding DNA: TGTGCCAGCAGTTTAAATGGCTACCCGGGCGGGGAGCTGTTTTTT. The rearrangement uses TRBV27 and TRBJ2-2; no clear D. V dropped 2 bases and J dropped 7 bases, with 14 bases sitting between them. The CDR3 consists of 15 residues. CDR1 and CDR2 (germline): MNHEY, SMNVEV (reference sequence).

Only a few counts were recorded for this clonotype. This chain's CDR3 is CASSFIFGTSSKDIQYF. The CDR3 DNA follows: TGTGCCAGCAGTTTTATCTTCGGGACATCAAGTAAGGACATTCAGTACTTC. The rearrangement links TRBV28 to TRBJ2-5, with a possible D match to TRBD1 (6 bases). The DNA end is more similar to TRBJ2-4, so the J call may be wrong. The CDR3 totals 17 residues. Germline CDR1 is MDHEN and CDR2 is SYDVKM.

The rearrangement links TRBV10-3 to TRBJ2-3; 7 nucleotides align to TRBD1. Trimming removed 10 bases from V and 7 bases from J; junction bases left unmatched: 11. The CDR3 is made up of 13 amino acids. The germline V gene has CDR1 ENHRY and CDR2 SYGVKD. The CDR3 nucleotides are TGTGCCACTAGACAGGGAGTCTCTAATACGCAGTATTTT. Amino acids: CATRQGVSNTQYF.

In this sample, this clonotype turned up a few times. V and J are TRBV6-1 and TRBJ1-2; D is undetermined. Germline V lookup: CDR1 MNHNS, CDR2 SASEGT. Deletions cut 4 bases from V and 8 bases from J, with 17 bases between. This CDR3 spans 14 amino acids. CDR3 coding DNA: TGTGCCAGCAGTGTTAACGGGCTTATCAACGGCTACACCTTC. It is translated as CASSVNGLINGYTF.

This sequence joins TRBV27 and TRBJ1-2, with TRBD1 as a possible D gene (5 bases). The length of the CDR3 is 15 residues. Trimming stripped 4 bases from V and 7 bases from J, with 19 bases between. Germline CDR1 and CDR2: MNHEY and SMNVEV (reference sequence). CDR3 region: CASSSRDARGGGYTF. Here the CDR3 DNA reads TGTGCCAGCAGTTCTCGGGACGCCCGAGGTGGTGGCTACACCTTC.

V is TRBV6-5 and J is TRBJ1-2; no firm D call. The CDR3 has 15 residues. Germline-derived CDR1 and CDR2 are MNHEY and SVGAGI. V was shortened by 4 bases and J by 8 bases, with 20 bases between the two germline ends. CDR3 sequence: CASSSMVGGVHGYTF. The CDR3 region has the DNA TGTGCCAGCAGTTCGATGGTGGGCGGGGTGCACGGCTACACCTTC.